This TCR beta chain was identified in a study of blood T cells in healthy people across ages. Study-level points and caveats: Considered underestimates were the diversity estimates obtained from one million T cells. Age advanced and TCR beta diversity per million T cells fell, roughly linearly.

Many counts were recorded for this clonotype. Its specificity is unknown. Primers used in a second PCR of about 7 to 12 cycles were a sample-barcoded 5' primer and a J-beta primer mix. TCRdb independently ran MiXCR on the 5' RACE reads; one entry per CDR3 protein. The data hold some 790,000 distinct CDR3 sequences, with around 28% observed a single time. V was clipped by 0 bases and J by 1 base; unmatched bases: 4. The CDR3 has 17 residues. Germline V gene sequence: CDR1 MNHEY, CDR2 SVGAGI. The sample was blood. The rearrangement joins TRBV6-5 to TRBJ1-2; the match to TRBD1 covers 11 bases. The receptor was derived from a woman over 75 in good health. The CDR3 sequence is CASSYSGDRGSNYGYTF. DNA for the CDR3: TGTGCCAGCAGTTACTCTGGGGACAGGGGGAGTAACTATGGCTACACCTTC.